These T cell receptor beta chains were read from a single sample in a study of blood T cell repertoires in COVID-19. Profiled with immunoSEQ multiplex PCR; TCRdb holds only in-frame clones, not every one. The sample has around 700,000 clones, 80% to 90% seen once. The sample taken for sequencing was peripheral blood. The receptor set was obtained from a young woman with acute or convalescent COVID-19. Both conserved end residues are part of each CDR3. The D gene is left open where the match is weak. Not every row has a clone size; where given, it reads once, few, many or a size class.

v_gene	d_gene	abundance	j_gene	len	CDR3aa	CDR3nt
TRBV7-2	.	.	TRBJ1-2	15	CASSLAVDMNYGYTF	TGTGCCAGCAGCTTAGCAGTGGACATGAACTATGGCTACACCTTC
TRBV4-1	TRBD2	.	TRBJ2-1	19	CASSQERLAGPRSYNEQFF	TGCGCCAGCAGCCAAGAGCGACTAGCGGGGCCGCGCTCCTACAATGAGCAGTTCTTC
TRBV27	TRBD1	.	TRBJ1-1	13	CASSLDRGREAFF	TGTGCCAGCAGTCTCGACAGGGGGCGGGAAGCTTTCTTT
TRBV2	TRBD1	.	TRBJ1-1	16	CASSDPGQGLNTEAFF	TGTGCCAGCAGTGATCCCGGACAGGGTCTGAACACTGAAGCTTTCTTT
TRBV28	.	.	TRBJ2-1	12	CASSPYRNEQFF	TGTGCCAGCAGCCCCTACAGGAATGAGCAGTTCTTC
TRBV5-6	TRBD1	.	TRBJ2-1	15	CASSLGTGQNNEQFF	TGTGCCAGCAGCTTGGGGACGGGACAGAACAATGAGCAGTTCTTC
TRBV4-3	.	.	TRBJ2-7	17	CASSAALARPSSYEQYF	TGCGCCAGCAGCGCTGCTCTTGCCCGCCCCAGCTCCTACGAGCAGTACTTC
TRBV10-3	.	.	TRBJ1-4	15	CAISESKTSNEKLFF	TGTGCCATCAGTGAGTCTAAGACTTCTAATGAAAAACTGTTTTTT
TRBV24-1	TRBD2	.	TRBJ2-1	14	CATGQTSGANEQFF	TGTGCCACCGGACAGACTAGCGGGGCAAATGAGCAGTTCTTC
TRBV5-1	.	.	TRBJ2-1	13	CASSLGTVDEQFF	TGCGCCAGCAGCTTAGGGACTGTCGATGAGCAGTTCTTC
TRBV6-5	.	.	TRBJ1-6	13	CASSLEGGSPLHF	TGTGCCAGCAGTCTAGAAGGTGGTTCACCCCTCCACTTT
TRBV7-9	.	.	TRBJ2-1	15	CASVPPGSSYNEQFF	TGTGCCAGCGTCCCCCCGGGGAGCTCCTACAATGAGCAGTTCTTC
TRBV4-2	TRBD1	.	TRBJ1-2	14	CASSQGQGGYGYTF	TGTGCCAGCAGCCAAGGACAGGGAGGCTATGGCTACACCTTC
TRBV5-1	.	.	TRBJ1-2	14	CASSLDGGADGYTF	TGCGCCAGCAGCTTGGATGGGGGGGCAGATGGCTACACCTTC
TRBV12-5	TRBD1	.	TRBJ1-2	15	CASGLDPGQNYGYTF	TGTGCTAGTGGTTTGGACCCGGGACAGAACTATGGCTACACCTTC
TRBV28	.	.	TRBJ2-7	15	CASRSRQSSRDEQYF	TGTGCCAGCCGATCGCGACAGAGCTCTAGGGACGAGCAGTACTTC
TRBV6-2/TRBV6-3	.	.	TRBJ1-5	16	CASSPGTSYSNQPQHF	TGTGCCAGCAGTCCCGGGACATCTTATAGCAATCAGCCCCAGCATTTT
TRBV15	.	.	TRBJ1-2	14	CATSRDRQGGGYTF	TGTGCCACCAGCAGAGATCGGCAGGGAGGGGGCTACACCTTC
TRBV10-1	.	once	TRBJ1-5	15	CASTSRSAAGQPQHF	TGCGCCAGCACCTCCCGGTCGGCAGCCGGGCAGCCCCAGCATTTT
TRBV7-6	.	once	TRBJ1-4	17	CASSLSRARTGGEKLFF	TGTGCCAGCAGCTTGAGCAGGGCGCGCACGGGAGGGGAAAAACTGTTTTTT
TRBV2	.	.	TRBJ1-2	15	CASSEIQGLNYGYTF	TGTGCCAGCAGTGAAATCCAGGGACTTAACTATGGCTACACCTTC
TRBV18	.	.	TRBJ1-3	16	CASSQRTAPSGNTIYF	TGTGCCAGCTCCCAGAGGACAGCTCCTTCTGGAAACACCATATATTTT
TRBV6-5	TRBD1	.	TRBJ2-1	15	CASSYPGGLTNEQFF	TGTGCCAGCAGTTATCCAGGGGGTTTAACCAATGAGCAGTTCTTC
TRBV2	.	.	TRBJ1-1	13	CASSQQMNTEAFF	TGTGCCAGCAGTCAACAAATGAACACTGAAGCTTTCTTT
TRBV15	.	once	TRBJ2-3	16	CATSSNSGTSTDTQYF	TGTGCCACCAGCAGTAACTCAGGGACTAGCACAGATACGCAGTATTTT
TRBV18	TRBD1	.	TRBJ2-6	16	CASSPLTGAGANVLTF	TGTGCCAGCTCACCGTTGACAGGGGCGGGGGCCAACGTCCTGACTTTC
TRBV13	TRBD1	.	TRBJ1-4	13	CASRGQVNEKLFF	TGTGCCAGCCGAGGACAGGTTAATGAAAAACTGTTTTTT
TRBV28	.	.	TRBJ2-7	14	CASQTDRSTYEQYF	TGTGCCTCACAAACCGACAGATCCACCTACGAGCAGTACTTC
TRBV5-1	.	.	TRBJ1-3	15	CASSFEGGSGNTIYF	TGCGCCAGCAGCTTCGAGGGGGGGTCTGGAAACACCATATATTTT
TRBV30	.	once	TRBJ1-5	13	CAWSVTGFQPQHF	TGTGCCTGGAGTGTCACAGGGTTCCAGCCCCAGCATTTT
TRBV5-8	TRBD1	.	TRBJ2-7	13	CASNDRVNDEQYF	TGTGCCAGCAACGACAGGGTAAACGACGAGCAGTACTTC
TRBV20-1	TRBD2	.	TRBJ2-7	16	CSASSGLAGAAYEQYF	TGCAGTGCTAGTTCGGGGCTAGCGGGGGCCGCCTACGAGCAGTACTTC
TRBV30	TRBD1	.	TRBJ2-7	13	CAWRGQGAYEQYF	TGTGCCTGGCGGGGACAGGGGGCCTACGAGCAGTACTTC
TRBV11-3	TRBD2	.	TRBJ2-2	19	CASSSTSRGREVRTGELFF	TGTGCCAGCAGCTCAACCTCACGGGGCCGGGAGGTGAGGACCGGGGAGCTGTTTTTT
TRBV19	.	.	TRBJ1-1	13	CASSIDWGDEAFF	TGTGCCAGTAGTATAGATTGGGGGGATGAAGCTTTCTTT
TRBV10-3	TRBD1	.	TRBJ1-1	14	CAIRGQGANTEAFF	TGTGCCATCAGGGGACAGGGGGCGAACACTGAAGCTTTCTTT
TRBV14	TRBD1	.	TRBJ1-6	15	CASSQTGDYNSPLHF	TGTGCCAGCAGCCAAACAGGGGACTATAATTCACCCCTCCACTTT
TRBV28	.	.	TRBJ2-7	14	CASSLRYRHYEQYF	TGTGCCAGCAGTTTACGGTACCGTCACTACGAGCAGTACTTC
TRBV5-1	.	once	TRBJ1-2	13	CATRGSDFYPYTF	TGCGCCACCCGCGGGTCAGACTTTTATCCCTACACCTTC
TRBV4-1	TRBD2	.	TRBJ2-1	15	CASSSPGTSGGVWFF	TGCGCCAGCAGCTCCCCCGGGACTAGCGGGGGTGTGTGGTTCTTC
TRBV10-3	TRBD1	.	TRBJ1-2	15	CAIYQDRENGDGYTF	TGTGCCATCTATCAGGACAGGGAGAATGGAGATGGCTACACCTTC
TRBV15	.	once	TRBJ1-5	16	CATSRPQGRLDQPQHF	TGTGCCACCAGCAGACCACAGGGAAGGCTTGATCAGCCCCAGCATTTT
TRBV6-5	.	.	TRBJ1-5	15	CASSPVGGSNQPQHF	TGTGCCAGCAGTCCCGTAGGGGGTTCGAATCAGCCCCAGCATTTT
TRBV6-1	.	.	TRBJ1-1	16	CASSERPSGESTEAFF	TGTGCCAGCAGTGAAAGGCCTTCGGGGGAATCCACTGAAGCTTTCTTT
TRBV24-1	.	.	TRBJ1-1	12	CATALGDTEAFF	TGTGCCACCGCCTTAGGGGACACTGAAGCTTTCTTT
TRBV3-1/TRBV3-2	TRBD1	.	TRBJ2-7	15	CASSPDRALSYEQYF	TGTGCCAGCAGCCCTGACAGGGCCCTTAGCTACGAGCAGTACTTC
TRBV29-1	.	.	TRBJ2-1	13	CSVARDTGSEQFF	TGCAGCGTTGCTAGGGACACGGGAAGTGAGCAGTTCTTC
TRBV11-3	.	.	TRBJ2-4	16	CASSLKVSGAKNIQYF	TGTGCCAGCAGCCTCAAGGTGTCCGGGGCCAAAAACATTCAGTACTTC
TRBV6-2/TRBV6-3	TRBD2	.	TRBJ2-7	15	CASSYSGLAPGEQYF	TGTGCCAGCAGTTACTCGGGACTAGCGCCTGGGGAGCAGTACTTC
TRBV2	.	.	TRBJ1-1	13	CASSEIADTEAFF	TGTGCCAGCAGTGAAATAGCAGACACTGAAGCTTTCTTT
TRBV7-9	.	.	TRBJ1-2	16	CASSLGWGREAEGYTF	TGTGCCAGCAGCTTAGGGTGGGGAAGGGAAGCGGAGGGCTACACCTTC
TRBV7-3	TRBD1	.	TRBJ1-1	13	CASSLRQGLQAFF	TGTGCCAGCAGCTTAAGACAGGGCCTTCAAGCTTTCTTT
TRBV27	TRBD2	few	TRBJ2-7	17	CASSTATLAGGLYEQYF	TGTGCCAGCAGTACCGCTACCTTAGCGGGGGGGTTGTACGAGCAGTACTTC
TRBV5-6	.	.	TRBJ2-2	16	CASSPGTAGRTGELFF	TGTGCCAGCAGCCCTGGGACGGCGGGGCGCACCGGGGAGCTGTTTTTT
TRBV23-1	.	.	TRBJ1-1	17	CASSQPHQGADDTEAFF	TGCGCCAGCAGTCAGCCTCATCAGGGCGCCGATGACACTGAAGCTTTCTTT
TRBV7-9	TRBD1	.	TRBJ1-2	15	CASSLGTEGARGYTF	TGTGCCAGCAGCTTAGGGACGGAGGGGGCGCGAGGCTACACCTTC
TRBV2	TRBD1	.	TRBJ1-2	12	CASRPTGEGYTF	TGTGCCAGCAGGCCCACAGGGGAGGGCTACACCTTC
TRBV9	.	.	TRBJ1-2	15	CASSVAAPMQGGYTF	TGTGCCAGCAGCGTAGCCGCCCCCATGCAGGGTGGCTACACCTTC
TRBV4-1	.	.	TRBJ2-7	12	CASSQAGVEQYF	TGCGCCAGCAGCCAAGCAGGGGTCGAGCAGTACTTC